A selection of T cell receptor beta chains follows, all from one sample in a study of beta chain features in type 1 diabetes. Repertoires were generated with immunoSEQ multiplex PCR, while TCRdb's copy carries only in-frame clones and drops some. The table has 400,000 or so clones, over 8.5% seen once; the top ten hold about 0.6%. Sequencing was performed on central memory CD4+ T cells from blood. The receptors come from a man aged 25-40 years with type 1 diabetes. Both conserved end residues are part of each CDR3. Each record gives: J gene, D gene, clone size, V gene, CDR3 DNA, CDR3 protein. The D gene is left open where the match is weak. Size is omitted from some rows. Given values are once, few, many or a class for expanded clones.

>TRBJ1-1|.|few|TRBV7-2
TGTGCCAGCAGCTTAGGTAGAAACACTGAAGCTTTCTTT
CASSLGRNTEAFF
>TRBJ1-1|.|.|TRBV7-9
TGTGCCAGCAGCTCCTCCTTTGGCCGCGGGACTGAAGCTTTCTTT
CASSSSFGRGTEAFF
>TRBJ2-3|.|.|TRBV7-8
TGTGCCAGCAGCTTAGCTCTCACAGATACGCAGTATTTT
CASSLALTDTQYF
>TRBJ2-1|TRBD2|few|TRBV6-6
TGTGCCAGCGGCCTAGCGGGAGGGCCGGGGAATGAGCAGTTCTTC
CASGLAGGPGNEQFF
>TRBJ1-1|.|.|TRBV19
TGTGCCACCTGGCCCCTGGGGGGCACTGAAGCTTTCTTT
CATWPLGGTEAFF
>TRBJ2-3|TRBD2|few|TRBV4-2
TGTGCCAGCAGCCAGAGACTAGCGGGAAGCACAGATACGCAGTATTTT
CASSQRLAGSTDTQYF
>TRBJ1-2|.|many|TRBV14
TGTGCCAGCAGCCAAGGGATCAGGATTCATGGCTACACCTTC
CASSQGIRIHGYTF
>TRBJ2-7|TRBD1|many|TRBV6-5
TGTGCCAGCAGTCCGACAGGGGGCTTCTACGAGCAGTACTTC
CASSPTGGFYEQYF
>TRBJ1-5|.|few|TRBV6-5
TGTGCCAGCAGTAAGCTACCGGGGGGCAATCAGCCCCAGCATTTT
CASSKLPGGNQPQHF
>TRBJ2-5|TRBD1|.|TRBV6-5
TGTGCCAGCACAAAACAGGGGGTTCGCGAGACCCAGTACTTC
CASTKQGVRETQYF
>TRBJ2-3|.|.|TRBV14
TGTGCCAGCAGTCGCAGCCCTCGACTAAGCACAGATACGCAGTATTTT
CASSRSPRLSTDTQYF
>TRBJ2-5|.|.|TRBV6-1
TGTGCCAGCAGTTACCAAGAGACCCAGTACTTC
CASSYQETQYF
>TRBJ2-7|.|.|TRBV27
TGTGCCAGCAGTTTCCTTTTACAGGGCGAGGTATACGAGCAGTACTTC
CASSFLLQGEVYEQYF
>TRBJ1-1|.|.|TRBV15
TGTGCCACCAGCAGAGCGTGGCAGGAAGCTTTCTTT
CATSRAWQEAFF
>TRBJ1-5|TRBD1|.|TRBV6-6
TGTGCCAGCAGTCAAAGACAGGGTAAGGAGCCCCAGCATTTT
CASSQRQGKEPQHF
>TRBJ2-7|.|.|TRBV27
TGTGCCAGCAGTTTTACCCGCCCTGGGAAGCAGTACTTC
CASSFTRPGKQYF
>TRBJ2-3|TRBD2|.|TRBV27
TGTGCCAGCCAGCTTAGCACTAGCGGGACAGATACGCAGTATTTT
CASQLSTSGTDTQYF